The clone carrying this TCR beta chain was counted ten times or more. MiXCR, run by TCRdb on the 5' RACE reads, gives a single entry per CDR3 protein. The data show around 210,000 distinct CDR3 sequences, less than 9.5% seen once. This entry belongs to a study of CD8 T cells in ankylosing spondylitis. The CDR3 is 14 amino acids. Germline V gene data show CDR1 as SQVTM and CDR2 as ANQGSEA. V dropped 7 bases and J dropped 8 bases, with 21 bases sitting between them. The sample comprised blood, either unsorted or a sorted T cell fraction (not recorded which). The chain uses TRBV29-1 and TRBJ2-1, with D unresolved. The source is a female donor with ankylosing spondylitis or in good health (not recorded which). The CDR3 coding sequence is TGCAGCGCTTTAGGGCCCCGAGGTTTGTATGAGCAGTTCTTC. This sequence encodes CSALGPRGLYEQFF.